Described below is a single T cell receptor beta chain sequence and its context. With a J-beta primer mix and a sample-barcoded 5' primer, a second PCR ran about 7 to 12 cycles. TCRdb called the 5' RACE reads again in MiXCR, with one record for every CDR3 protein. In the table there are 1,800,000 or so distinct CDR3 sequences, 35% to 50% of which are singletons. This record belongs to a study of blood T cells in healthy people across ages. V gave up 3 bases and J gave up 4 bases, with 12 bases separating them. The CDR3 has 14 amino acids. The germline CDR1 and CDR2 sequences are DFQATT and SNEGSKA (reference sequence).

What was sequenced was blood. This chain uses TRBV20-1 with TRBJ2-2; TRBD1 or TRBD2 may be the D gene (6 bases each). The receptor comes from a human donor in good health. CDR3 residues: CSASRGRSTGELFF. The CDR3 DNA follows: TGCAGTGCTAGCCGGGGGCGCAGCACCGGGGAGCTGTTTTTT.